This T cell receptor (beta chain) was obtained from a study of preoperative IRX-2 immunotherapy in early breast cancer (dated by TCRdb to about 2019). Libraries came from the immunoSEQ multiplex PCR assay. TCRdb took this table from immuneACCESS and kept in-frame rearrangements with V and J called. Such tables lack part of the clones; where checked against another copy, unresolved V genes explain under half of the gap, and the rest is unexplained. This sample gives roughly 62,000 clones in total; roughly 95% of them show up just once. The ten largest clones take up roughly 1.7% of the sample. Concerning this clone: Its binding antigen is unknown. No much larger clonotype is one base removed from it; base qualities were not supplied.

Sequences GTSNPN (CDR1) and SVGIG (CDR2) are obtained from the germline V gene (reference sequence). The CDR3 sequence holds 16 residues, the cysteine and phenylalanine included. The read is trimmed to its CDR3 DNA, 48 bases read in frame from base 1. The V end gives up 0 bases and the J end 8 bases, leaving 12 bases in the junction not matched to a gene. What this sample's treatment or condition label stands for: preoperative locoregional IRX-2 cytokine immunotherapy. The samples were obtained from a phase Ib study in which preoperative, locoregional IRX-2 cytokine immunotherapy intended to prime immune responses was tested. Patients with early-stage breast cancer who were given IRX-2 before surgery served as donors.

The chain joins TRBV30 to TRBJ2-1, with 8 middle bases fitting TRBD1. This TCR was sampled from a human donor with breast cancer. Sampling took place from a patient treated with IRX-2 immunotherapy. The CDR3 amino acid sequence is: CAWSVVGDRGWDEQFF. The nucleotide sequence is TGTGCCTGGAGTGTGGTCGGAGACAGGGGATGGGATGAGCAGTTCTTC.